Below are 10 T cell receptor beta chains sequenced from a single sample in a study of blood T cell repertoires in COVID-19. This table comes from immunoSEQ multiplex PCR, and its TCRdb copy is limited to in-frame clones, with some not included. The data show under 95,000 clones, with approximately 78% seen just once and more than 1% held by the top ten. Sequences were obtained from peripheral blood. The source is a woman older than 75 with acute or convalescent COVID-19.

This sequence joins TRBV5-1 and TRBJ2-1; 7 nucleotides match TRBD2. CDR3 length: 14 residues. CDR1 SGHRS and CDR2 YFSETQ come from the germline V gene. V dropped 0 bases and J dropped 6; count of bases not matched to a gene: 3. The CDR3 loop reads CASSLGSGGNEQFF. The DNA for the CDR3 is TGCGCCAGCAGCTTGGGGTCGGGGGGCAATGAGCAGTTCTTC.

This clone was seen only a few times. V gene TRBV19 combines with J gene TRBJ2-2; 8 positions match TRBD1. The V gene's germline CDR1 is LNHDA and CDR2 SQIVND (reference sequence). The J segment lost 0 bases and the V segment lost 11 bases, leaving 5 bases of the junction unmatched. The CDR3 length is 14 residues. CDR3 sequence (DNA): TGTGCCGGGAGACAGGGGTCGAACACCGGGGAGCTGTTTTTT. Its translation is CAGRQGSNTGELFF.

This chain links TRBV10-1 with TRBJ1-1; no clear D. The germline CDR1 and CDR2 sequences are WNHNN and SYGVQD (reference sequence). CDR3 length: 14 amino acids. V was shortened by 7 bases and J by 0 bases, with 12 bases between the two germline ends. The CDR3 nucleotides are TGCGCCAGCAAGACCCGACACTTGAACACTGAAGCTTTCTTT. This gives the protein CASKTRHLNTEAFF.

V and J are TRBV11-3 and TRBJ1-3; 9 positions agree with TRBD1. The CDR3 runs to 15 residues. The V segment lost 5 bases and the J segment 4 bases; nucleotides outside the gene matches: 6. Germline lookup yields CDR1 SGHNT and CDR2 YENEEA. The CDR3 DNA reads TGTGCCAGCAGCCGGACAGGGGCGAAAGGAAACACCATATATTTT. The encoded protein is CASSRTGAKGNTIYF.

This clone was seen a single time. The J gene is TRBJ2-5, the V gene TRBV3-1 (or the pseudogene TRBV3-2), with D perhaps matching TRBD2 (6 bases). The V end lost 4 bases, the J end lost 2 bases, and 8 bases lay between the germline ends. CDR3 size: 13 residues. The germline V gene has CDR1 LGHDT and CDR2 YNNKEL (reference sequence). This chain's CDR3 is CASSLGGQETQYF. CDR3 DNA sequence: TGTGCCAGCAGCCTGGGGGGACAAGAGACCCAGTACTTC.

DNA of the CDR3: TGTGCCAGCAGCCAAGTCTCTAGCGGGATCCACAATGAGCAGTTCTTC. Residues: CASSQVSSGIHNEQFF. V and J are TRBV3-1 (or the pseudogene TRBV3-2) and TRBJ2-1; 9 bases are a match to TRBD2. The CDR3 totals 16 residues. CDR1 is LGHDT and CDR2 is YNNKEL in the germline V gene (reference sequence). Trimming removed 1 base from V and 5 bases from J; junction bases left unmatched: 6.

V is TRBV19 and J is TRBJ1-5, with unresolved D. The CDR3 has 12 residues. Trimming cost V 3 bases and J 4 bases, with 4 bases left between them. Germline-derived CDR1 and CDR2 are LNHDA and SQIVND (reference sequence). The CDR3: CASSILNQPQHF. CDR3 nucleotides: TGTGCCAGTAGTATTCTTAATCAGCCCCAGCATTTT.

CDR3 nucleotides: TGTGCCAGCAGGATAGAAAAGCGGGGAGCTTTCTTT. It specifies CASRIEKRGAFF. The chain carries TRBV6-5 and TRBJ1-1; D unresolved. V dropped 6 bases and J dropped 10 bases, with 15 bases sitting between them. Germline V gene lookup returns CDR1 MNHEY and CDR2 SVGAGI. The CDR3 length is 12 residues.

This rearrangement joins TRBV6-6 to TRBJ1-4, with unresolved D. This CDR3 has 13 residues. Trimming removed 8 bases from V and 8 bases from J, with 15 bases in between. Germline CDR1 reads MNHNY; CDR2 reads SVGAGI (reference sequence). The CDR3 protein is CASFGGSLEKLFF. Here the CDR3 DNA reads TGTGCCAGCTTTGGTGGCTCTTTAGAAAAACTGTTTTTT.

This clone was seen a few times. The V and J genes are TRBV4-1 and TRBJ1-6; 7 nucleotides line up with TRBD1. Germline values: CDR1 MGHRA, CDR2 YSYEKL. The junction had 7 bases not matched to a gene; V was cut back by 4 bases and J by 7 bases. The CDR3 is 15 residues long. The CDR3 nucleotides are TGCGCCAGCAGCCTGGAAGGGGGCTCGAATTCACCCCTCCACTTT. It yields the protein CASSLEGGSNSPLHF.